This is a list of T cell receptor beta chains from one sample in a study of T cell clusters in autoimmune cytopenias. TCRdb reprocessed the multiplex PCR reads; each CDR3 protein has one entry and no DNA is given. Its table lists under 14,000 distinct CDR3 sequences. These records were also assigned to another study, of T cell repertoires in aging, cancer and after chemotherapy.

Sequencing used peripheral blood. The receptors derive from a human donor in good health. Each CDR3 is given with its conserved first and last residue. Expanded clones are given a class, and other clones once, few, many or no size at all.

clone_size: .
j_call: TRBJ1-2
v_call: TRBV2
cdr3_aa: CASSQTEINYGYTF

clone_size: medium-sized
j_call: TRBJ2-7
v_call: TRBV12-3/TRBV12-4
cdr3_aa: CASSLVADRGYEQYF

clone_size: .
j_call: TRBJ2-5
v_call: TRBV3-1
cdr3_aa: CASSLTGQGAETQYF

clone_size: .
j_call: TRBJ2-3
v_call: TRBV20-1
cdr3_aa: CSARGEIAGVSTDTQYF

clone_size: .
j_call: TRBJ2-3
v_call: TRBV6-4
cdr3_aa: CASKASGTSTDTQYF

clone_size: medium-sized
j_call: TRBJ2-1
v_call: TRBV7-2
cdr3_aa: CASSGTGGMNEQFF

clone_size: .
j_call: TRBJ1-5
v_call: TRBV12-3/TRBV12-4
cdr3_aa: CASSSGTPNNQPQHF

clone_size: .
j_call: TRBJ2-1
v_call: TRBV20-1
cdr3_aa: CSATPGTGTNEQFF

clone_size: .
j_call: TRBJ2-3
v_call: TRBV27
cdr3_aa: CASSLSGTDTQYF

clone_size: medium-sized
j_call: TRBJ1-1
v_call: TRBV19
cdr3_aa: CASKAAAWNTEAFF

clone_size: medium-sized
j_call: TRBJ2-3
v_call: TRBV19
cdr3_aa: CASRPETSGYTDTQYF

clone_size: .
j_call: TRBJ2-3
v_call: TRBV10-3
cdr3_aa: CAIRGTGSTDTQYF